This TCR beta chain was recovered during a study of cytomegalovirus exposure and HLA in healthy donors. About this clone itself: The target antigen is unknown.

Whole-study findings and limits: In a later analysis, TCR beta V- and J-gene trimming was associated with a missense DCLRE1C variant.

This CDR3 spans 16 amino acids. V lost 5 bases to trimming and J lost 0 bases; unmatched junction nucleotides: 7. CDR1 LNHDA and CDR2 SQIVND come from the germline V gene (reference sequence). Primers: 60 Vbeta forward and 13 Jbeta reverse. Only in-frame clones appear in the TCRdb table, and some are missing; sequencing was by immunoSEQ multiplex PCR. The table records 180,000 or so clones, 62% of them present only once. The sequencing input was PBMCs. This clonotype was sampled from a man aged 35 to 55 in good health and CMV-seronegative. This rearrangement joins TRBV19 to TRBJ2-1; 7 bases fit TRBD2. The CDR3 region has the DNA TGTGCCAGTAGTGGCCGGACTAGTGTCTCCTACAATGAGCAGTTCTTC. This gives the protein CASSGRTSVSYNEQFF.